The next 10 T cell receptor beta chains were all read from a single sample in a study of blood T cell repertoires in COVID-19. Repertoires were generated with immunoSEQ multiplex PCR, while TCRdb's copy carries only in-frame clones and drops some. The sample has 150,000 to 200,000 clones, about 88% seen once. The sample consisted of peripheral blood. The receptor source for this set is a woman of 80 years or more with acute or convalescent COVID-19.

The V and J genes are TRBV7-2 and TRBJ2-1, with 7 nucleotides matching TRBD1. There are 16 residues in the CDR3. J was trimmed by 6 bases and V by 0 bases; bases with no gene match: 8. Germline V CDR1 and CDR2: SGHTA, FQGNSA. This chain's CDR3 is CASSLAGGASSNEQFF. In nucleotides, the CDR3 is TGTGCCAGCAGCTTAGCAGGGGGCGCGTCTTCCAATGAGCAGTTCTTC.

The chain carries TRBV7-8 and TRBJ2-1; TRBD1 matches 9 bases. The CDR3 is made up of 16 amino acids. Germline-derived CDR1 and CDR2 are SGHVS and FQNEAQ. V lost 5 bases and J lost 4; bases outside the gene matches: 9. As DNA, the CDR3 is TGTGCCAGCAGCCTAAATGCCGGGACAGGGTACAATGAGCAGTTCTTC. Residues: CASSLNAGTGYNEQFF.

This clone was detected only a few times. The chain employs TRBV6-5 and TRBJ1-1; D perhaps matches TRBD1 (6 bases). The V gene's germline CDR1 is MNHEY and CDR2 SVGAGI. The CDR3 loop spans 14 amino acids. Trimming shortened V by 7 bases and J by 4 bases, and 16 bases separated the two germline ends. The CDR3 sequence: CASNKQGLGTEAFF. As DNA, the CDR3 is TGTGCCAGCAACAAACAGGGTTTGGGCACTGAAGCTTTCTTT.

V is TRBV5-8 and J is TRBJ1-4; D not certain. This CDR3 spans 15 amino acids. V was shortened by 6 bases and J by 9 bases, with 21 bases between the two germline ends. The V gene's germline CDR1 is SGHTS and CDR2 YDEGEE. CDR3 sequence (DNA): TGTGCCAGCACCCCCGCGGGAGAGTTATTTAAAAAACTGTTTTTT. This encodes CASTPAGELFKKLFF.

The chain uses TRBV6-1 and TRBJ2-2; 7 nucleotides match TRBD1. CDR1 is MNHNS and CDR2 is SASEGT in the germline V gene. V shed 1 base, J shed 3 bases, and the junction held 11 bases outside the gene matches. This CDR3 has 18 residues. The CDR3 coding sequence is TGTGCCAGCAGTGAAGAAGACAGGGCCCAGGTGGACACCGGGGAGCTGTTTTTT. This encodes CASSEEDRAQVDTGELFF.

This sequence joins TRBV5-1 and TRBJ2-5, with a weak D call TRBD1 (6 bases). From germline, CDR1 is SGHRS and CDR2 YFSETQ. V was shortened by 3 bases and J by 0 bases, with 9 bases between the two germline ends. The CDR3 sequence is 14 residues long. The CDR3, as DNA: TGCGCCAGCAGCTACGGACAGAACCAAGAGACCCAGTACTTC. Translation: CASSYGQNQETQYF.

In DNA form, the CDR3 reads TGTGCCAGCAGCACTAGCGAGAAAGAGACCCAGTACTTC. Its translation: CASSTSEKETQYF. The chain combines TRBV5-4 with TRBJ2-5, with TRBD2 matching 7 bases. V lost 4 bases, J lost 3 bases, and 3 bases stayed unmatched. This CDR3 has 13 residues. CDR1 is SGHNT and CDR2 is YYREEE in the germline V gene (reference sequence).

The chain recombines TRBV4-1 with TRBJ1-2; the D is unclear. The CDR3 spans 14 residues. Germline values: CDR1 MGHRA, CDR2 YSYEKL. The V and J ends lost 1 base and 1 base respectively, with 7 bases between them. CDR3 DNA sequence: TGCGCCAGCAGCCAAGTCGTAATTAACTATGGCTACACCTTC. It translates to CASSQVVINYGYTF.

In its sample, this clone was seen a few times. V usage is TRBV5-4 and J usage is TRBJ2-6, with TRBD1 matching 7 bases. The junction had 8 bases not matched to a gene; V was cut back by 4 bases and J by 4 bases. The CDR3 totals 16 residues. Germline CDR1 reads SGHNT; CDR2 reads YYREEE (reference sequence). In DNA, the CDR3 is TGTGCCAGCAGCAGACCCGGGACAGAAGGGGCCAACGTCCTGACTTTC. Protein sequence: CASSRPGTEGANVLTF.

The chain joins TRBV5-1 to TRBJ2-3; TRBD1 matches at 8 bases. The CDR3 has 14 residues. The V gene's germline CDR1 is SGHRS and CDR2 YFSETQ. After removal of 5 bases from V and 5 bases from J, the junction contained 7 bases not matched to a gene. The CDR3 region is CASSKDRAIDTQYF. The DNA of the CDR3 is TGCGCCAGCAGTAAGGACAGGGCGATAGATACGCAGTATTTT.